This T cell receptor (beta chain) was sequenced during a study of spatial heterogeneity in lung cancer. Findings and limits, study-wide: Counts of expanded alpha and beta TCRs within tumors tracked the tumor nonsynonymous mutation count.

In this sample, this clonotype turned up many times. Its antigen remains unidentified. Every TCR cDNA molecule bore its own unique molecular identifier. Each CDR3 protein is one row after TCRdb ran MiXCR on the 5' RACE reads. The repertoire holds 20,000 to 25,000 distinct CDR3 sequences, with 4% to 5.5% as singletons. Trimming shortened V by 6 bases and J by 0 bases, and 11 bases separated the two germline ends. Germline V lookup: CDR1 DFQATT, CDR2 SNEGSKA (reference sequence). The CDR3 totals 13 residues. Noted time point: sample taken at primary tumor resection. Some 72 TRACERx patients with early, untreated non-small cell lung cancer donated samples. Whole RNA from tumor, nontumor lung or frozen PBMC was sequenced unsorted.

Here the sequenced sample was lung tumor tissue, taken at surgery. The rearrangement joins TRBV20-1 to TRBJ1-2; D unclear. The sequence was collected from a male donor with early-stage non-small cell lung cancer. The CDR3 sequence: CSARTGSNYGYTF. The CDR3 nucleotides are TGCAGTGCCCGGACGGGCTCTAACTATGGCTACACCTTC.